These T cell receptor beta chains were read from a single sample in a study of shared clonotypes between healthy human individuals. Sequencing used immunoSEQ multiplex PCR; TCRdb keeps in-frame clones, though not all of them. The top ten hold 0.9% to 1.5% of the sample, which has about 2 million clones, approximately 95% seen once. Sequenced input: naive CD8+ T cells sorted from blood. All receptors derive from a man aged 18 to 35 in good health. Both conserved end residues are part of each CDR3. The order of the fields is J gene, V gene, D gene, clone size, CDR3 protein, CDR3 DNA. D genes are given only for firm matches. Rows may omit the clone size; those that give it use once, few, many or a size class.

TRBJ2-7 TRBV5-6 . . CASSLATEQYF TGTGCCAGCAGCTTGGCGACCGAGCAGTACTTC
TRBJ2-2 TRBV4-1 TRBD2 . CASRIPGGPTGELFF TGCGCCAGCAGAATTCCGGGAGGGCCGACCGGGGAGCTGTTTTTT
TRBJ2-3 TRBV15 . once CATSRGSAPENTQYF TGTGCCACCAGCAGAGGGTCCGCCCCGGAGAATACGCAGTATTTT
TRBJ1-5 TRBV6-1 TRBD1 . CAGGQGGNQPQHF TGTGCCGGGGGACAGGGGGGCAATCAGCCCCAGCATTTT
TRBJ2-7 TRBV4-1 TRBD2 once CASSQGTSGYYEQYF TGCGCCAGCAGCCAAGGTACTAGCGGTTACTACGAGCAGTACTTC
TRBJ2-5 TRBV11-2 TRBD2 . CASSQGFYGRDQETQYF TGTGCCAGCAGCCAAGGGTTTTACGGGAGGGACCAAGAGACCCAGTACTTC
TRBJ2-7 TRBV4-1 . . CASSQDFTAYEQYF TGCGCCAGCAGCCAAGATTTCACAGCCTACGAGCAGTACTTC
TRBJ1-3 TRBV7-6 . . CASSPYLTGPGNTIYF TGTGCCAGCAGCCCCTACCTCACAGGGCCTGGAAACACCATATATTTT
TRBJ2-7 TRBV2 . . CASSPVSEQYF TGTGCCAGCAGTCCCGTCAGCGAGCAGTACTTC
TRBJ2-1 TRBV6-5 TRBD1 . CASSPGQGAGNEQFF TGTGCCAGCAGCCCGGGACAGGGGGCTGGAAATGAGCAGTTCTTC